Listed below are T cell receptor beta chains from one sample, sequenced in a study of cytomegalovirus exposure and HLA in healthy donors. Libraries were prepared by immunoSEQ multiplex PCR; TCRdb keeps only in-frame clonotypes and omits some of them. The sample has under 200,000 clones, 80% seen once. The sequenced sample consisted of PBMCs. The receptors shown here come from a woman between 45 and 65 years old in good health and CMV-seropositive. Each CDR3 is given with its conserved first and last residue. Fields, in order: J gene, CDR3 length, D gene, V gene, clone size, CDR3 protein, CDR3 DNA. D genes are given only for firm matches. The size of a clone is reported for some rows only, either as once, few or many, or as a class for expanded clones.

J: TRBJ1-1
length: 12
D: .
V: TRBV14
size: .
CDR3: CASSQVPREAFF
DNA: TGTGCCAGCAGCCAAGTACCCCGGGAAGCTTTCTTT

J: TRBJ1-1
length: 14
D: .
V: TRBV6-6
size: .
CDR3: CASSYSGGSTEAFF
DNA: TGTGCCAGCAGTTACTCTGGAGGGAGTACTGAAGCTTTCTTT

J: TRBJ1-2
length: 13
D: TRBD1
V: TRBV7-3
size: few
CDR3: CASSQGDRYGYTF
DNA: TGTGCCAGCAGCCAGGGGGACAGATATGGCTACACCTTC

J: TRBJ1-4
length: 11
D: .
V: TRBV30
size: .
CDR3: CASEGHEKLFF
DNA: TGTGCCTCTGAGGGTCATGAAAAACTGTTTTTT

J: TRBJ1-2
length: 13
D: TRBD1
V: TRBV14
size: .
CDR3: CASSHRDRSGYTF
DNA: TGTGCCAGCAGCCACCGGGACAGGTCGGGCTACACCTTC

J: TRBJ2-7
length: 15
D: .
V: TRBV6-1
size: once
CDR3: CASHFLTGTSYEQYF
DNA: TGTGCCAGCCACTTCTTAACAGGAACCAGCTACGAGCAGTACTTC

J: TRBJ1-1
length: 14
D: TRBD1
V: TRBV6-6
size: .
CDR3: CASSATGRNTEAFF
DNA: TGTGCCAGCTCCGCGACAGGGCGGAACACTGAAGCTTTCTTT

J: TRBJ1-2
length: 14
D: TRBD1
V: TRBV4-2
size: .
CDR3: CASSQVNRGWGYTF
DNA: TGTGCCAGCAGCCAAGTAAACAGGGGATGGGGCTACACCTTC

J: TRBJ1-1
length: 10
D: .
V: TRBV7-9
size: few
CDR3: CSSVNTEAFF
DNA: TGTTCCAGCGTAAACACTGAAGCTTTCTTT

J: TRBJ2-6
length: 15
D: .
V: TRBV15
size: .
CDR3: CATSSRGSGANVLTF
DNA: TGTGCCACCAGCAGCCGGGGCTCTGGGGCCAACGTCCTGACTTTC

J: TRBJ2-7
length: 17
D: TRBD1
V: TRBV28
size: .
CDR3: CASSLGRQGQGWSEQYF
DNA: TGTGCCAGCAGTTTGGGTCGACAGGGACAGGGGTGGTCCGAGCAGTACTTC

J: TRBJ1-2
length: 16
D: .
V: TRBV25-1
size: .
CDR3: CASSDWGGPLQDGYTF
DNA: TGTGCCAGCAGTGATTGGGGGGGGCCGCTCCAAGATGGCTACACCTTC

J: TRBJ2-7
length: 14
D: .
V: TRBV7-2
size: once
CDR3: CASSFNRDSYEQYF
DNA: TGTGCCAGCAGTTTTAACAGGGATTCCTACGAGCAGTACTTC

J: TRBJ1-3
length: 15
D: TRBD1
V: TRBV7-9
size: .
CDR3: CASNSPGGRGNTIYF
DNA: TGTGCCAGCAATAGCCCAGGGGGAAGAGGAAACACCATATATTTT

J: TRBJ2-1
length: 19
D: .
V: TRBV9
size: .
CDR3: CASSAKNWRPDSRFGEQFF
DNA: TGTGCCAGCAGCGCAAAGAATTGGAGGCCGGATAGTAGGTTTGGTGAGCAGTTCTTC

J: TRBJ1-6
length: 14
D: .
V: TRBV10-3
size: .
CDR3: CAISVQGVASPLHF
DNA: TGTGCCATCAGTGTTCAGGGTGTCGCTTCACCCCTCCACTTT

J: TRBJ2-1
length: 16
D: TRBD2
V: TRBV2
size: .
CDR3: CASSEEAGGSYNEQFF
DNA: TGTGCCAGCAGTGAAGAGGCGGGAGGATCCTACAATGAGCAGTTCTTC

J: TRBJ1-2
length: 15
D: .
V: TRBV7-6
size: .
CDR3: CASSLGGGLNYGYTF
DNA: TGTGCCAGCAGCTTAGGGGGGGGCCTAAACTATGGCTACACCTTC

J: TRBJ1-2
length: 15
D: .
V: TRBV9
size: .
CDR3: CASSPGRGWDYGYTF
DNA: TGTGCCAGCAGCCCCGGTAGGGGCTGGGACTATGGCTACACCTTC

J: TRBJ1-2
length: 13
D: TRBD1
V: TRBV29-1
size: .
CDR3: CSVGDRGNYGYTF
DNA: TGCAGCGTTGGGGACAGGGGGAACTATGGCTACACCTTC

J: TRBJ1-2
length: 14
D: TRBD1
V: TRBV7-2
size: .
CDR3: CASSLRGQGAGYTF
DNA: TGTGCCAGCAGCTTAAGGGGCCAGGGGGCGGGCTACACCTTC

J: TRBJ1-1
length: 11
D: TRBD1
V: TRBV29-1
size: .
CDR3: CSVYRTGDAFF
DNA: TGCAGCGTATATCGGACAGGGGACGCTTTCTTT

J: TRBJ1-5
length: 13
D: .
V: TRBV5-5
size: .
CDR3: CASSRVPDQPQHF
DNA: TGTGCCAGCAGCCGAGTCCCCGATCAGCCCCAGCATTTT

J: TRBJ1-1
length: 13
D: .
V: TRBV5-4
size: .
CDR3: CASSLGQITEAFF
DNA: TGTGCCAGCAGTTTGGGGCAGATCACTGAAGCTTTCTTT

J: TRBJ1-5
length: 15
D: TRBD1
V: TRBV28
size: .
CDR3: CASRDTGGADQPQHF
DNA: TGTGCCAGCAGAGACACAGGGGGCGCAGACCAGCCCCAGCATTTT

J: TRBJ2-7
length: 17
D: TRBD2
V: TRBV9
size: .
CDR3: CASSVGGAGGPPYEQYF
DNA: TGTGCCAGCAGCGTAGGCGGGGCGGGAGGGCCCCCCTACGAGCAGTACTTC

J: TRBJ1-5
length: 14
D: .
V: TRBV19
size: .
CDR3: CASSVGQQGKPQHF
DNA: TGTGCCAGTAGTGTAGGTCAGCAGGGCAAGCCCCAGCATTTT

J: TRBJ2-7
length: 15
D: TRBD2
V: TRBV30
size: once
CDR3: CAWSVASGRAYEQYF
DNA: TGTGCCTGGAGTGTAGCTAGCGGGAGGGCCTACGAGCAGTACTTC

J: TRBJ2-5
length: 12
D: .
V: TRBV5-6
size: .
CDR3: CASSLSQKTQYF
DNA: TGTGCCAGCAGCTTGTCCCAAAAGACCCAGTACTTC

J: TRBJ2-3
length: 17
D: TRBD2
V: TRBV5-4
size: .
CDR3: CASSSRGSGRLEDTQYF
DNA: TGTGCCAGCAGCTCCAGGGGTAGCGGGAGGTTAGAAGATACGCAGTATTTT

J: TRBJ2-1
length: 14
D: TRBD1
V: TRBV10-3
size: once
CDR3: CAIKGQGVNNEQFF
DNA: TGTGCCATCAAGGGACAGGGGGTAAACAATGAGCAGTTCTTC

J: TRBJ1-5
length: 13
D: TRBD1
V: TRBV28
size: few
CDR3: CASRRDRDQPQHF
DNA: TGTGCCAGCAGACGGGACAGGGATCAGCCCCAGCATTTT

J: TRBJ1-2
length: 13
D: .
V: TRBV14
size: .
CDR3: CASSQERILGYTF
DNA: TGTGCCAGCAGCCAAGAGCGGATTTTAGGCTACACCTTC

J: TRBJ2-2
length: 16
D: .
V: TRBV5-1
size: once
CDR3: CASSLEGHLNTGELFF
DNA: TGCGCCAGCAGCTTGGAGGGACACCTTAACACCGGGGAGCTGTTTTTT

J: TRBJ1-1
length: 17
D: TRBD1
V: TRBV25-1
size: few
CDR3: CASSGGLTGVSNTEAFF
DNA: TGTGCCAGCAGTGGGGGGCTAACAGGGGTATCGAACACTGAAGCTTTCTTT

J: TRBJ1-1
length: 14
D: TRBD1
V: TRBV5-1
size: .
CDR3: CATPRDRGINRAFF
DNA: TGCGCCACACCCCGTGACAGGGGTATCAATAGGGCTTTCTTT

J: TRBJ2-7
length: 13
D: .
V: TRBV28
size: .
CDR3: CAGRRLRAYEQYF
DNA: TGTGCCGGCAGACGACTTCGAGCCTACGAGCAGTACTTC

J: TRBJ1-4
length: 15
D: .
V: TRBV19
size: .
CDR3: CASSSGGFLDEKLFF
DNA: TGTGCCAGTAGTAGCGGCGGGTTTCTGGATGAAAAACTGTTTTTT

J: TRBJ2-1
length: 18
D: TRBD2
V: TRBV27
size: .
CDR3: CASSLLSSGGAKNNEQFF
DNA: TGTGCCAGCAGTTTATTATCTAGCGGGGGGGCTAAGAACAATGAGCAGTTCTTC

J: TRBJ2-3
length: 15
D: .
V: TRBV2
size: .
CDR3: CASSELPPGADTQYF
DNA: TGTGCCAGCAGTGAACTCCCCCCGGGGGCAGATACGCAGTATTTT